This entry concerns a single TCR beta chain. The same CDR3 is also encoded by other DNA sequences in this sample. Profiled with immunoSEQ multiplex PCR; TCRdb holds only in-frame clones, not every one. Of approximately 140,000 clones listed, about 88% are singletons. The record originates from a study of identifying expanded T cells in peripheral blood. Trimming shortened V by 1 base and J by 4 bases, and 8 bases separated the two germline ends. From germline, CDR1 is SEHNR and CDR2 FQNEAQ (reference sequence). This CDR3 spans 14 amino acids. The J gene is TRBJ1-5, the V gene TRBV7-9; D is perhaps TRBD1 (5 bases). The sequenced material came from blood. The receptor comes from a person aged 18 to 69 in good health. This chain's CDR3 is CASSLGQNNQPQHF. CDR3 sequence (DNA): TGTGCCAGCAGCTTAGGACAGAATAATCAGCCCCAGCATTTT.